This T cell receptor (beta chain) was captured in a study of T cell repertoires in cytomegalovirus infection. Findings and caveats of the study: What dominated the ex vivo response were HLA-C-restricted CMV-specific TCR beta clonotypes. Using cumulative public TCR beta family frequency, the authors identified those who carried CMV together with the relevant HLA.

This clonotype showed up many times. Its antigen is currently unknown. V gave up 0 bases and J gave up 2 bases, with 4 bases separating them. This CDR3 contains 13 residues. TCRdb redid the calling of the reads with MiXCR, one entry per CDR3 protein. This sample has about 900,000 distinct CDR3 sequences, with roughly a third found just once. This clonotype was obtained from a human donor in good health (CMV status not recorded). Some clones in this sample may be carry-over from other donors' samples. The gene calls are TRBV12-3 or TRBV12-4 and TRBJ1-2; D remains unclear. The input for sequencing was cultured CD8+ T cells from PBMCs, taken from culture after CMV antigen stimulation. CDR3 protein: CASSLATNYGYTF. In DNA, the CDR3 is TGTGCCAGCAGTTTAGCCACCAACTATGGCTACACCTTC.